Listed below are T cell receptor beta chains from one sample, sequenced in a study of Ad26.COV2.S vaccination and SARS-CoV-2 variants. The assay was immunoSEQ multiplex PCR, and TCRdb's table has in-frame clones only and misses some. The sample lists roughly 380,000 clones, around 87% occurring once. The sample was peripheral blood, taken in a trial of Ad26.COV2.S vaccine versus placebo. All receptors come from a person aged 18-60 years who received the Ad26.COV2.S COVID-19 vaccine or a placebo. Both conserved end residues are part of each CDR3. The D gene is left open where the match is weak. Clone size is stated in some rows and not others, as once, few, many or a class when expanded.

d_call j_call v_call clone_size cdr3_aa cdr3_nt
NA TRBJ1-1 TRBV18 NA CASSLAGVVGRNTEAFF TGTGCCAGCTCACTCGCTGGAGTGGTCGGGAGGAACACTGAAGCTTTCTTT
NA TRBJ2-1 TRBV7-8 NA CASSSRTSTLGQFF TGTGCCAGCAGCTCCCGTACCTCGACCCTAGGGCAGTTCTTC
NA TRBJ1-2 TRBV6-5 NA CASSYSAGNYGYTF TGTGCCAGCAGTTACTCGGCAGGGAACTATGGCTACACCTTC
NA TRBJ1-1 TRBV5-1 NA CASSFQGGTEAFF TGCGCCAGCAGCTTTCAAGGGGGGACTGAAGCTTTCTTT
NA TRBJ2-6 TRBV5-1 NA CASSLDLIQGAGGANVLTF TGCGCCAGCAGCCTTGACCTAATACAGGGAGCTGGCGGGGCCAACGTCCTGACTTTC
NA TRBJ1-2 TRBV4-2 NA CASSQVSGVGYGYTF TGTGCCAGCAGCCAAGTCAGTGGAGTGGGCTATGGCTACACCTTC
NA TRBJ2-3 TRBV7-2 NA CASSRPGPSLRDTQYF TGTGCCAGCAGTCGCCCCGGGCCATCACTCAGGGATACGCAGTATTTT
NA TRBJ2-2 TRBV27 NA CASSLSLNTGELFF TGTGCCAGCAGTTTATCTCTGAACACCGGGGAGCTGTTTTTT
NA TRBJ1-6 TRBV5-4 NA CASSFSSWGSPLHF TGTGCCAGCAGCTTTTCCTCTTGGGGTTCACCCCTCCACTTT
NA TRBJ1-2 TRBV4-2 NA CASSHTPQENPYGYTF TGTGCCAGCAGCCATACTCCACAGGAAAATCCCTATGGCTACACCTTC
NA TRBJ2-7 TRBV9 once CASSVQLSIYEQYF TGTGCCAGCAGCGTTCAATTGAGCATCTACGAGCAGTACTTC
TRBD1 TRBJ2-2 TRBV7-6 NA CASSRGTGSIGELFF TGTGCCAGCAGCAGAGGGACAGGGTCAATCGGGGAGCTGTTTTTT
NA TRBJ1-2 TRBV6-2/TRBV6-3 once CASSPSGTNYGYTF TGTGCCAGCAGCCCAAGTGGGACCAACTATGGCTACACCTTC
TRBD1 TRBJ1-1 TRBV18 NA CASSTDRDTEAFF TGTGCCAGCTCAACTGACAGGGACACTGAAGCTTTCTTT
NA TRBJ1-3 TRBV15 NA CATSRDLGGHTDPNTIYF TGTGCCACCAGCAGAGATCTGGGGGGACACACCGATCCAAACACCATATATTTT
NA TRBJ1-3 TRBV12-3/TRBV12-4 NA CASSPRSGNTIYF TGTGCCAGCAGTCCCCGCTCTGGAAACACCATATATTTT
NA TRBJ2-5 TRBV7-2 NA CASSLQFNSARETQYF TGTGCCAGCAGCCTCCAATTTAACTCCGCCCGAGAGACCCAGTACTTC
NA TRBJ1-5 TRBV19 NA CASSMGQGNQPQHF TGTGCCAGTAGTATGGGACAAGGCAATCAGCCCCAGCATTTT
TRBD2 TRBJ2-5 TRBV7-2 NA CASSSPQGGLAGHPEAQYF TGTGCCAGCAGCTCACCCCAGGGCGGACTAGCGGGACACCCCGAGGCCCAGTACTTC
NA TRBJ1-6 TRBV11-2 NA CASRSIRGDESPLHF TGTGCCAGCAGATCTATCCGGGGCGACGAATCACCCCTCCACTTT
TRBD1 TRBJ1-3 TRBV6-6 NA CASSYGGQGTGNTIYF TGTGCCAGCAGTTACGGTGGACAGGGGACGGGAAACACCATATATTTT
NA TRBJ1-2 TRBV5-5 NA CASSLAANYGYTF TGTGCCAGCAGCTTGGCGGCTAACTATGGCTACACCTTC
TRBD1 TRBJ2-7 TRBV6-1 NA CASSDSGDSLYEQYF TGTGCCAGCAGTGATTCCGGGGACAGCCTTTACGAGCAGTACTTC
NA TRBJ1-6 TRBV4-1 NA CASSQAGEGSPLHF TGCGCCAGCAGCCAAGCCGGGGAGGGATCACCCCTCCACTTT
TRBD1 TRBJ1-1 TRBV23-1 NA CASSQRRDRKNTEAFF TGCGCCAGCAGTCAACGCCGGGACAGGAAAAACACTGAAGCTTTCTTT
NA TRBJ2-7 TRBV29-1 few CSVAVPPYEQYF TGCAGCGTTGCGGTCCCCCCCTACGAGCAGTACTTC
TRBD1 TRBJ1-2 TRBV5-1 NA CASSEGGTGRNYGYTF TGCGCCAGCAGCGAAGGAGGGACAGGGAGAAACTATGGCTACACCTTC
NA TRBJ1-4 TRBV11-2 NA CASSSPRWSWQQGKRMFF TGTGCCAGCAGCTCGCCCCGCTGGTCGTGGCAGCAGGGTAAAAGGATGTTTTTT
TRBD1 TRBJ1-4 TRBV11-2 NA CASSQTGQGVKKLFF TGTGCCAGCAGCCAAACGGGACAGGGGGTTAAAAAACTGTTTTTT
NA TRBJ1-6 TRBV10-3 once CAIRAFSGSPLHF TGTGCCATCAGGGCTTTTTCGGGCTCACCCCTCCACTTT
NA TRBJ2-3 TRBV21-1 NA CASSKVRAGGLLNGTDTQYF TGTGCCAGCAGCAAAGTTCGGGCAGGGGGTCTTCTTAACGGCACAGATACGCAGTATTTT
TRBD1 TRBJ1-2 TRBV7-2 NA CASSLARGRAGYGYTF TGTGCCAGCAGCTTAGCGAGGGGGCGCGCCGGGTATGGCTACACCTTC
NA TRBJ2-3 TRBV7-3 NA CASSPRQTYTDTQYF TGTGCCAGCAGCCCCCGCCAGACATACACAGATACGCAGTATTTT
TRBD1 TRBJ1-1 TRBV5-1 once CASSSDRPTSQNTEAFF TGCGCCAGCAGCTCGGACAGGCCGACTTCACAAAACACTGAAGCTTTCTTT
NA TRBJ2-7 TRBV10-2 NA CASSDSSRTVHEQYF TGCGCCAGCAGTGATAGTTCCCGGACAGTTCACGAGCAGTACTTC
TRBD2 TRBJ2-1 TRBV9 NA CASSEWTSINEQFF TGTGCCAGCAGCGAATGGACTAGCATCAATGAGCAGTTCTTC
TRBD1 TRBJ1-2 TRBV28 NA CASSPNPGQSYYGYTF TGTGCCAGCAGTCCAAATCCGGGACAGAGCTACTATGGCTACACCTTC